Sequencing of this T cell receptor (beta chain) was carried out in a study of CD8 T cells in ankylosing spondylitis. The germline V gene encodes CDR1 DFQATT and CDR2 SNEGSKA (reference sequence). Trimming at V came to 1 base and at J to 6 bases, leaving 4 bases not matched to a gene. CDR3 length: 14 amino acids. TCRdb re-analysed the 5' RACE reads in MiXCR, keeping a single row per CDR3 protein. The table records some 250,000 distinct CDR3 sequences, around 7.8% of them present only once. The source is a male donor with ankylosing spondylitis or in good health (not recorded which). The chain uses TRBV20-1 and TRBJ1-5, with 9 nucleotides matching TRBD1. Material for sequencing was blood, either unsorted or a sorted T cell fraction (not recorded which). CDR3 residues: CSARAQTGGQPQHF. CDR3 bases: TGCAGTGCTAGAGCCCAGACAGGGGGTCAGCCCCAGCATTTT.